A single sample is the source of the 17 T cell receptor beta chains below, sequenced in a study of blood T cell repertoires in COVID-19. Method: immunoSEQ multiplex PCR; TCRdb's copy keeps in-frame clones and lacks some. Of 250,000 to 400,000 clones in the sample, approximately 88% were seen once. The sequencing input was peripheral blood. These receptor sequences come from a woman between 25 and 40 years old with COVID-19, enrolled during active disease.

The J gene is TRBJ2-1, the V gene TRBV6-5, with 11 bases matching TRBD2. Trimming cost V 6 bases and J 8 bases; bases outside gene matches: 6. Germline loops: CDR1 MNHEY, CDR2 SVGAGI. The CDR3 is 14 amino acids. The CDR3 region is CASSRLAGMDEQFF. CDR3 nucleotides: TGTGCCAGCAGCCGACTAGCGGGGATGGATGAGCAGTTCTTC.

The CDR3: CASSTDRGGRTDTQYF. The CDR3 DNA sequence: TGTGCCAGCAGCACCGACAGGGGAGGGCGGACAGATACGCAGTATTTT. The gene calls are TRBV7-8 and TRBJ2-3; tentative D call: TRBD1 (8 bases). With 5 bases removed from V and 3 bases from J, the gap between germline ends came to 18 bases. The CDR3 extends over 16 amino acids. Looked up from germline, CDR1 is SGHVS and CDR2 is FQNEAQ.

This chain uses TRBV2 with TRBJ1-5, with D maybe TRBD1 (6 bases). The germline V and J ends were trimmed by 6 bases and 3 bases, with 15 bases remaining between them. CDR3 length: 15 amino acids. CDR1 is SNHLY, CDR2 FYNNEI, per germline. The CDR3 DNA follows: TGTGCCAGCAGAGGACAGATTACGCCCAATCAGCCCCAGCATTTT. Translating it yields CASRGQITPNQPQHF.

The chain recombines TRBV10-2 with TRBJ2-5; D gene unclear. CDR3 length: 14 residues. Germline V gene lookup returns CDR1 WSHSY and CDR2 SAAADI. The germline V and J ends were trimmed by 7 bases and 0 bases, with 12 bases remaining between them. The CDR3 coding sequence is TGCGCCAGCACCCCCTCACTCCACCAAGAGACCCAGTACTTC. It yields the protein CASTPSLHQETQYF.

V is TRBV19 and J is TRBJ2-2, with D maybe TRBD2 (6 bases). Trimming took off 5 bases at V and 9 bases at J, with 19 bases between the two ends. CDR3 length: 15 amino acids. In germline, CDR1 is LNHDA, CDR2 SQIVND (reference sequence). CDR3 sequence: CASSRGLGGGRELFF. In DNA form, the CDR3 reads TGTGCCAGTAGTCGCGGTTTAGGAGGAGGGAGGGAGCTGTTTTTT.

CDR3 protein: CASSFLAGYSDTQYF. The CDR3 DNA is TGTGCCAGCAGCTTCCTAGCGGGCTACTCAGATACGCAGTATTTT. This sequence joins TRBV7-9 and TRBJ2-3; TRBD2 aligns across 8 bases. CDR3 length equals 15 residues. V lost 3 bases, J lost 4 bases, and 6 bases stayed unmatched. Germline CDR1 reads SEHNR; CDR2 reads FQNEAQ (reference sequence). Combining the CDR3 with reference TRBV7-9 and TRBJ2-3 gives the whole variable domain DTGVSQNPRHKITKRGQNVTFRCDPISEHNRLYWYRQTLGQGPEFLTYFQNEAQLEKSRLLSDRFSAERPKGSFSTLEIQRTEQGDSAMYLCASSFLAGYSDTQYFGPGTRLTVL.

This sequence joins TRBV5-1 and TRBJ2-1; TRBD1 matches 10 bases. This CDR3 region has 15 residues. Germline V lookup: CDR1 SGHRS, CDR2 YFSETQ. V shed 3 bases, J shed 4 bases, and the junction held 4 bases outside the gene matches. The CDR3 region is CASSSGQGEYNEQFF. As DNA, the CDR3 is TGCGCCAGCAGCTCCGGACAGGGGGAGTACAATGAGCAGTTCTTC.

J is TRBJ1-1 and V is TRBV18; D possibly corresponds to TRBD1 (6 bases). V shed 6 bases and J shed 11 bases, with 16 bases lying between them. The germline gives CDR1 KGHSH, CDR2 LQKENI. The CDR3 contains 12 residues. Here the CDR3 reads CASSEDSLRAFF. Written as DNA, the CDR3 is TGTGCCAGCTCGGAGGACAGCTTGCGGGCTTTCTTT.

The CDR3 sequence: CASSPREGLEQYF. The CDR3, as DNA: TGTGCCAGCAGCCCACGGGAGGGGCTCGAGCAGTACTTC. The chain combines TRBV5-8 with TRBJ2-7; 8 nucleotides line up with TRBD2. Germline CDR1 and CDR2: SGHTS and YDEGEE. The length of the CDR3 is 13 residues. The ends lost 4 bases at V and 6 bases at J; junction bases unmatched: 6.

V is TRBV19 and J is TRBJ1-6; D is perhaps TRBD1 (5 bases). Trimming left V 5 bases short and J 0 bases short, with 8 bases between. CDR3 size: 15 residues. Germline assignment: CDR1 LNHDA and CDR2 SQIVND (reference sequence). The CDR3 region has the DNA TGTGCCAGTAGTCTGACAGCCTCCTATAATTCACCCCTCCACTTT. It codes for CASSLTASYNSPLHF.

The rearrangement joins TRBV7-9 to TRBJ1-1, with D hard to call. CDR1 SEHNR and CDR2 FQNEAQ come from the germline V gene (reference sequence). The CDR3 runs 12 residues. The V gene lost 3 bases and the J gene lost 4 bases, with 6 bases spanning the gap. CDR3: CASSFVPTEAFF. The CDR3 DNA sequence: TGTGCCAGCAGCTTCGTCCCCACTGAAGCTTTCTTT.

V is TRBV6-1 and J is TRBJ1-4; perhaps TRBD1 as D (5 bases). Trimming removed 3 bases from V and 3 bases from J, with 11 bases in between. CDR1 and CDR2 (germline): MNHNS, SASEGT. The CDR3 is made up of 15 amino acids. This CDR3 reads CASSEDLGANEKLFF. The CDR3 bases are TGTGCCAGCAGTGAGGACCTAGGGGCTAATGAAAAACTGTTTTTT.

The rearrangement links TRBV7-2 to TRBJ2-5; a possible D gene is TRBD1 (5 bases). The CDR3 has 15 residues. V dropped 5 bases and J dropped 5 bases, with 18 bases sitting between them. CDR1 and CDR2 from the germline V gene are SGHTA and FQGNSA. CDR3 sequence (DNA): TGTGCCAGCAGCCCAAATCGACAGTCTGGCGAGACCCAGTACTTC. Its translation is CASSPNRQSGETQYF. Full variable domain (outside the CDR3, taken from reference TRBV7-2 and TRBJ2-5): GAGVSQSPSNKVTEKGKDVELRCDPISGHTALYWYRQSLGQGLEFLIYFQGNSAPDKSGLPSDRFSAERTGGSVSTLTIQRTQQEDSAVYLCASSPNRQSGETQYFGPGTRLLVL.

In its sample, this clone was seen once. The chain carries TRBV15 and TRBJ2-7; D may be TRBD1 (7 bases). Germline-derived CDR1 and CDR2 are LNHNV and YYDKDF (reference sequence). V gave up 4 bases and J gave up 6 bases, with 16 bases separating them. This CDR3 contains 14 residues. CDR3: CATSKGAGGSEQYF. CDR3 coding DNA: TGTGCCACCAGCAAGGGGGCAGGGGGGAGCGAGCAGTACTTC.

The rearrangement links TRBV6-5 to TRBJ2-1, with a tentative D call TRBD2 (6 bases). Germline V gene sequence: CDR1 MNHEY, CDR2 SVGAGI. Trimming removed 0 bases from V and 6 bases from J, with 9 bases in between. The CDR3 length is 14 residues. CDR3 sequence (DNA): TGTGCCAGCAGTTACTCCTGGACTACCAATGAGCAGTTCTTC. Protein sequence: CASSYSWTTNEQFF.

The rearrangement uses TRBV2 and TRBJ1-3; D is unclear. Trimming cost V 7 bases and J 0 bases, with 10 bases left between them. The CDR3 spans 14 residues. Germline V gene lookup returns CDR1 SNHLY and CDR2 FYNNEI. The CDR3, as DNA: TGTGCCAGCAAAGGAACTAACTCTGGAAACACCATATATTTT. It codes for CASKGTNSGNTIYF.

The chain recombines TRBV14 with TRBJ1-4; D possibly corresponds to TRBD1 (5 bases). Germline-derived CDR1 and CDR2 are SGHDN and FVKESK. This CDR3 has 15 residues. V dropped 0 bases and J dropped 8 bases, with 13 bases sitting between them. The CDR3 is CASSQDQIGGEKLFF. CDR3 nucleotides: TGTGCCAGCAGCCAAGATCAAATCGGGGGGGAAAAACTGTTTTTT. Variable domain in full (rest from reference TRBV14 and TRBJ1-4): EAGVTQFPSHSVIEKGQTVTLRCDPISGHDNLYWYRRVMGKEIKFLLHFVKESKQDESGMPNNRFLAERTGGTYSTLKVQPAELEDSGVYFCASSQDQIGGEKLFFGSGTQLSVL.